This T cell receptor beta chain was obtained from a study of blood T cell repertoires in COVID-19. Germline CDR1 reads SGHRS; CDR2 reads YFSETQ. The CDR3 spans 11 residues. The V and J ends lost 4 bases and 11 bases, in that order; junction bases with no gene match: 2. There are a few counts of this clone. Method: immunoSEQ multiplex PCR; TCRdb's copy keeps in-frame clones and lacks some. The data show hundreds of thousands of clones, with 85% to 90% seen just once and 0.2% to 0.3% held by the top ten. This receptor was taken from a woman aged 18-35 years with acute or convalescent COVID-19. The sequenced sample was peripheral blood. The chain links TRBV5-1 to TRBJ1-1; 10 bases align to TRBD1. This CDR3 is CASSPGQGAFF. CDR3 bases: TGCGCCAGCAGCCCGGGACAGGGGGCTTTCTTT.